This T cell receptor beta chain was captured in a study of T cells in Graves' hyperthyroidism and ophthalmopathy. RNA transcripts served as the template for amplifying TCR beta CDR3 regions. During a first-round RT-PCR of the TCR CDR3, the HTBI primer set was used. A single record per CDR3 protein comes from TCRdb applying MiXCR to the multiplex PCR reads. The table includes tens of thousands of distinct CDR3 sequences, roughly 46% detected once. Diagnostic decisions used clinical symptoms, serum thyroxine and TRAb, thyroid ultrasound and orbital computed tomography. This clonotype is labeled as medium-sized. The CDR3 loop spans 11 amino acids. Per the germline V gene, CDR1 is WSHSY and CDR2 is SAAADI. Trimming took off 4 bases at V and 1 base at J, with 2 bases between the two ends.

The chain combines TRBV10-2 with TRBJ2-7, with unresolved D. The receptor was derived from a woman in her twenties or thirties with Graves' hyperthyroidism. Sequenced input: blood. CDR3 residues: CASSVSYEQYF. The CDR3 nucleotides are TGCGCCAGCAGTGTTTCCTACGAGCAGTACTTC.